These 18 T cell receptor beta chains were sequenced from one sample in a study of T-cell memory formation after mild COVID-19. A single record per CDR3 protein comes from TCRdb applying MiXCR to the 5' RACE reads. The sample includes roughly 310,000 distinct CDR3 sequences, about 15% seen only once; the top ten take 20% to 25%. Sequencing input: PBMCs or a T cell subset sorted from them (not recorded which). The receptors here all came from a man between 18 and 29 years old who had mild COVID-19 (a few samples of this study predate the infection). Cell type and time point are not known.

This clonotype was observed many times. V is TRBV5-1 and J is TRBJ2-3, with 11 bases lining up with TRBD2. J was trimmed by 4 bases and V by 5 bases; bases with no gene match: 3. CDR3 length: 14 amino acids. In germline, CDR1 is SGHRS, CDR2 YFSETQ. CDR3 nucleotide sequence: TGCGCCAGCAGAATGGGACTAGCGGCAGATACGCAGTATTTT. This translates into CASRMGLAADTQYF.

V and J are TRBV5-5 and TRBJ2-7; 7 bases line up with TRBD1. Germline V gives CDR1 SGHKS, CDR2 YYEKEE (reference sequence). The CDR3 extends over 14 amino acids. The J segment lost 2 bases and the V segment lost 5 bases, leaving 7 bases of the junction unmatched. The CDR3 DNA reads as TGTGCCAGCAGTAGGACAGGTCCTACCTACGAGCAGTACGTC. Its translation is CASSRTGPTYEQYV.

V usage is TRBV6-5 and J usage is TRBJ2-5; 7 bases are a match to TRBD2. V lost 0 bases to trimming and J lost 4 bases; unmatched junction nucleotides: 8. This CDR3 has 16 residues. Germline loops: CDR1 MNHEY, CDR2 SVGAGI. CDR3 sequence: CASSYSGGLDVETQYF. The CDR3 DNA is TGTGCCAGCAGTTACTCGGGAGGGTTGGATGTAGAGACCCAGTACTTC.

This clonotype appeared many times. CDR3 in DNA: TGTGCCAGCAGCCAGAGTGGCAGCGGGGAGCTGTTTTTT. Translated: CASSQSGSGELFF. The rearrangement uses TRBV4-2 and TRBJ2-2; no firm D call. Germline-derived CDR1 and CDR2 are LGHNA and YNFKEQ. This CDR3 contains 13 residues. V shed 3 bases and J shed 7 bases, with 9 bases lying between them.

This clonotype was detected only a few times. J is TRBJ1-1 and V is TRBV10-3, with unresolved D. This CDR3 is built from 15 residues. CDR1 is ENHRY, CDR2 SYGVKD, per germline. Trimming left V 7 bases short and J 0 bases short, with 15 bases between. The CDR3 region is CAITRGGNMNTEAFF. The CDR3, as DNA: TGTGCCATCACCCGGGGAGGGAACATGAACACTGAAGCTTTCTTT.

This clonotype was counted only a few times. The rearrangement uses TRBV6-8 and TRBJ2-5, with 8 bases fitting TRBD2. V trimming: 11 bases; J trimming: 5 bases; junction bases outside the gene matches: 16. Germline V lookup: CDR1 MNHGY, CDR2 SAAAGT. The CDR3 totals 15 residues. CDR3 sequence reads: CACYPTGGRSETQYF. DNA for the CDR3: TGTGCCTGCTATCCAACGGGGGGGCGAAGCGAGACCCAGTACTTC.

There are many counts of this clonotype. The chain is built from TRBV27 and TRBJ2-3, with a possible D match to TRBD2 (6 bases). This CDR3 spans 18 amino acids. V lost 4 bases to trimming and J lost 4 bases, with 24 bases between them. Per the germline V gene, CDR1 is MNHEY and CDR2 is SMNVEV (reference sequence). DNA of the CDR3: TGTGCCAGCAGTTCGTACGCCTGGCGAGCGGGCGTCTCAGATACGCAGTATTTT. It is translated as CASSSYAWRAGVSDTQYF.

This clonotype occurred a few times. The chain links TRBV20-1 to TRBJ1-5; the D is unclear. The V and J ends lost 7 bases and 3 bases respectively, with 16 bases between them. CDR1 DFQATT and CDR2 SNEGSKA come from the germline V gene (reference sequence). The CDR3 has 14 amino acids. CDR3 sequence: CSVPEGPNNQPQHF. CDR3 DNA sequence: TGCAGTGTCCCGGAGGGCCCCAACAATCAGCCCCAGCATTTT.

This chain uses TRBV2 with TRBJ2-7; D gene ambiguous. This CDR3 is built from 11 residues. V was shortened by 10 bases and J by 0 bases, with 7 bases between the two germline ends. CDR1 and CDR2 from the germline V gene are SNHLY and FYNNEI. Here the CDR3 reads CATGYSYEQYF. Written as DNA, the CDR3 is TGTGCCACCGGATACTCCTACGAGCAGTACTTC.

The sample holds many counts of this clonotype. The chain is built from TRBV5-1 and TRBJ2-1, with TRBD2 matching over 10 bases. The CDR3 length is 15 residues. V dropped 4 bases and J dropped 3; count of bases not matched to a gene: 4. From germline, CDR1 is SGHRS and CDR2 YFSETQ. CDR3 amino acids: CASSPGTSVYNEQFF. The CDR3 region has the DNA TGCGCCAGCAGCCCCGGGACTAGCGTCTACAATGAGCAGTTCTTC. Filled out from reference TRBV5-1 and TRBJ2-1, the complete variable domain reads KAGVTQTPRYLIKTRGQQVTLSCSPISGHRSVSWYQQTPGQGLQFLFEYFSETQRNKGNFPGRFSGRQFSNSRSEMNVSTLELGDSALYLCASSPGTSVYNEQFFGPGTRLTVL.

The chain is built from TRBV4-3 and TRBJ2-7; D may be TRBD1 or TRBD2 (5 bases each). The CDR3 totals 16 residues. V was cut by 0 bases and J by 3 bases, with 15 bases left in between. CDR1 is LGHNA and CDR2 is YSLEER in the germline V gene. CDR3 region: CASSQDLTRGVYEQYV. The CDR3 DNA follows: TGCGCCAGCAGCCAAGATTTAACACGGGGCGTCTACGAGCAGTACGTC.

The J gene is TRBJ1-2, the V gene TRBV7-9; a weak D match, TRBD1 (6 bases). V lost 4 bases and J lost 6, with 18 bases in between. Germline CDR1 and CDR2: SEHNR and FQNEAQ (reference sequence). The CDR3 runs 15 residues. The CDR3 loop reads CASSSPEQGIDGYTF. The CDR3 DNA follows: TGTGCCAGCAGCTCTCCTGAGCAGGGGATAGATGGCTACACCTTC.

The chain links TRBV27 to TRBJ1-1; D perhaps matches TRBD1 (5 bases). The germline V and J ends were trimmed by 0 bases and 7 bases, with 9 bases remaining between them. CDR1 MNHEY and CDR2 SMNVEV come from the germline V gene (reference sequence). The CDR3 has 13 residues. CDR3 nucleotide sequence: TGTGCCAGCAGTTTATCGAGGGGCAGTGAAGCTTTCTTT. Translating gives CASSLSRGSEAFF.

This clonotype was recorded at least ten times. The chain uses TRBV6-4 and TRBJ2-2, with no clear D. V lost 0 bases, J lost 4 bases, and 3 bases lay in between. CDR3 length equals 13 residues. Looked up from germline, CDR1 is MRHNA and CDR2 is SNTAGT. CDR3 in amino acids: CASSDSSTGELFF. The CDR3, as DNA: TGTGCCAGCAGTGACTCTAGCACCGGGGAGCTGTTTTTT.

This clonotype was counted only a few times. The chain couples TRBV9 to TRBJ2-1; TRBD2 aligns across 10 bases. The CDR3 has 16 residues. Per germline, CDR1 SGDLS and CDR2 YYNGEE. The J segment lost 2 bases and the V segment lost 2 bases, leaving 4 bases of the junction unmatched. This CDR3 is CASSVQLAGAYNEQFF. CDR3 nucleotide sequence: TGTGCCAGCAGCGTCCAGCTAGCGGGGGCCTACAATGAGCAGTTCTTC.

Only a few counts were recorded for this clonotype. This CDR3 is CAAGQGGNTEAFF. The CDR3 region has the DNA TGTGCCGCCGGACAGGGGGGGAACACTGAAGCTTTCTTT. V usage is TRBV10-3 and J usage is TRBJ1-1; 10 bases are shared with TRBD1. From germline, CDR1 is ENHRY and CDR2 SYGVKD. The trim removed 11 bases at V and 1 base at J, leaving 4 bases unmatched. The CDR3 covers 13 residues.

The V gene is TRBV6-2 or TRBV6-3, the J gene TRBJ1-1, with unresolved D. Trimming removed 2 bases from V and 7 bases from J, with 8 bases in between. This CDR3 is built from 12 residues. The germline V gene has CDR1 MNHEY and CDR2 SVGEGT. The CDR3 here is CASSYPAIEAFF. Here the CDR3 DNA reads TGTGCCAGCAGTTACCCCGCCATTGAAGCTTTCTTT.

This clonotype was recorded a few times. The chain recombines TRBV9 with TRBJ2-1; 8 bases are a match to TRBD1. V was clipped by 4 bases and J by 10 bases; unmatched bases: 13. This CDR3 spans 15 amino acids. Germline CDR1 reads SGDLS; CDR2 reads YYNGEE. The CDR3 here is CASSRGTGQGGEQFF. The CDR3, as DNA: TGTGCCAGCAGCCGCGGGACAGGTCAGGGAGGAGAGCAGTTCTTC.